This T cell receptor beta chain came from a study of technical replicates of blood from a few donors. This table comes from immunoSEQ multiplex PCR, and its TCRdb copy is limited to in-frame clones, with some not included. Of about 66,000 clones listed, over 75% were seen once; the top ten hold roughly 4.6%. Germline CDR1 KGHSY, CDR2 FQNENV. CDR3 length equals 16 residues. With 4 bases removed from V and 0 bases from J, the gap between germline ends came to 13 bases. The chain recombines TRBV16 with TRBJ1-3; a weak D match, TRBD1 (6 bases). The receptor comes from a human donor in good health. Some clones in this sample may be carry-over from other donors' samples. The sequenced material came from PBMCs. The CDR3 DNA reads as TGTGCCAGCAGCCTTCGACAGGCCTCCTCTGGAAACACCATATATTTT. Encoded protein: CASSLRQASSGNTIYF.